These T cell receptor beta chains were read from a single sample in a study of beta chain features in type 1 diabetes. Sequencing was performed with immunoSEQ multiplex PCR; in TCRdb, only in-frame clones are kept and a portion is missing. The sample includes over 700,000 clones, about 17% of them seen just once. Sequencing was performed on naive CD4+ T cells from blood. The receptors here all came from a young woman in good health. Both conserved end residues are part of each CDR3. D genes are given only for firm matches. Only part of the rows carry a size: once, few, many, or a class if the clone is expanded.

D gene: TRBD1
J gene: TRBJ2-3
clone size: few
V gene: TRBV6-1
CDR3 DNA: TGTGCCAGCAGTGACCTAGGGACAGTAGCCTTCACAGATACGCAGTATTTT
CDR3 protein: CASSDLGTVAFTDTQYF

D gene: TRBD1
J gene: TRBJ1-1
clone size: .
V gene: TRBV4-2
CDR3 DNA: TGTGCCAGCAGCCAAGACGTCCCGGACAGGCTGGCGAGGACTGAAGCTTTCTTT
CDR3 protein: CASSQDVPDRLARTEAFF

D gene: TRBD2
J gene: TRBJ2-7
clone size: .
V gene: TRBV15
CDR3 DNA: TGTGCCACCCGTAAGCTAGCGGGAGAAGGGCCTCTCTCCTACGAGCAGTACTTC
CDR3 protein: CATRKLAGEGPLSYEQYF

D gene: TRBD2
J gene: TRBJ2-1
clone size: .
V gene: TRBV4-2
CDR3 DNA: TGTGCCAGCAGCCCATCCATAGGGACTAGCGGGAGTCTTAATAATGAGCAGTTCTTC
CDR3 protein: CASSPSIGTSGSLNNEQFF

D gene: TRBD1
J gene: TRBJ1-2
clone size: once
V gene: TRBV18
CDR3 DNA: TGTGCCAGCTCACCATTCCCCAGGGGGCGATCTAATGGCTACACCTTC
CDR3 protein: CASSPFPRGRSNGYTF

D gene: TRBD1
J gene: TRBJ2-2
clone size: few
V gene: TRBV5-8
CDR3 DNA: TGTGCCAGCAGCCTAGGACAGGGGGCTACCGGGGAGCTGTTTTTT
CDR3 protein: CASSLGQGATGELFF

D gene: .
J gene: TRBJ1-1
clone size: .
V gene: TRBV4-3
CDR3 DNA: TGCGCCAGCAGCCAAGTTTCAAGGGCAGGGGCGAACACTGAAGCTTTCTTT
CDR3 protein: CASSQVSRAGANTEAFF

D gene: .
J gene: TRBJ1-5
clone size: .
V gene: TRBV7-9
CDR3 DNA: TGTGCCAGCAGCTTAGGGTGGGATCAGCCCCAGCATTTT
CDR3 protein: CASSLGWDQPQHF

D gene: TRBD2
J gene: TRBJ2-7
clone size: few
V gene: TRBV23-1
CDR3 DNA: TGCGCCAGCAGTCAATCGAGGCAGCGGGAGTCCCACGAGCAGTACTTC
CDR3 protein: CASSQSRQRESHEQYF

D gene: .
J gene: TRBJ2-1
clone size: .
V gene: TRBV7-8
CDR3 DNA: TGTGCCAGCAGCTCCAGTTTGGGTAGCGACTCCTACAATGAGCAGTTCTTC
CDR3 protein: CASSSSLGSDSYNEQFF

D gene: .
J gene: TRBJ1-5
clone size: few
V gene: TRBV23-1
CDR3 DNA: TGCGCCAGCAGTCAATCCATAGGGGGGGTTCTTAGCAATCAGCCCCAGCATTTT
CDR3 protein: CASSQSIGGVLSNQPQHF

D gene: TRBD1
J gene: TRBJ2-7
clone size: few
V gene: TRBV7-2
CDR3 DNA: TGTGCCAGCAGCTTCTACGGACAGGGCCAATACGAGCAGTACTTC
CDR3 protein: CASSFYGQGQYEQYF

D gene: .
J gene: TRBJ2-7
clone size: few
V gene: TRBV28
CDR3 DNA: TGTGCCAGCAGTTTAAGGATTACAGGGACCTACGAGCAGTACTTC
CDR3 protein: CASSLRITGTYEQYF

D gene: TRBD2
J gene: TRBJ2-3
clone size: .
V gene: TRBV25-1
CDR3 DNA: TGTGCCAGCAAATCGTCAGATCCCCTAGCGGGAGCACCAGATACGCAGTATTTT
CDR3 protein: CASKSSDPLAGAPDTQYF

D gene: .
J gene: TRBJ2-1
clone size: .
V gene: TRBV15
CDR3 DNA: TGTGCCACCAGCAGAGTAATCAGCGGCTCCTACAATGAGCAGTTCTTC
CDR3 protein: CATSRVISGSYNEQFF

D gene: TRBD2
J gene: TRBJ2-2
clone size: .
V gene: TRBV6-5
CDR3 DNA: TGTGCCAGCAGCCCCCCCAGCGGGGGAACCGGGGAGCTGTTTTTT
CDR3 protein: CASSPPSGGTGELFF

D gene: .
J gene: TRBJ2-7
clone size: .
V gene: TRBV7-2
CDR3 DNA: TGTGCCAGCAGCCCCCTTCGGGACTTTGCCTACGAGCAGTACTTC
CDR3 protein: CASSPLRDFAYEQYF

D gene: TRBD2
J gene: TRBJ2-7
clone size: few
V gene: TRBV7-2
CDR3 DNA: TGTGCCAGCAGCTTAACTAGCGGGGGATACTACGAGCAGTACTTC
CDR3 protein: CASSLTSGGYYEQYF

D gene: .
J gene: TRBJ1-4
clone size: few
V gene: TRBV7-9
CDR3 DNA: TGTGCCAGCAGCTTTACAGGGTCCACTAATGAAAAACTGTTTTTT
CDR3 protein: CASSFTGSTNEKLFF

D gene: .
J gene: TRBJ2-1
clone size: .
V gene: TRBV11-2
CDR3 DNA: TGTGCCAGCAGCTCCGAACCCGGGATCAATGAGCAGTTCTTC
CDR3 protein: CASSSEPGINEQFF

D gene: TRBD2
J gene: TRBJ2-7
clone size: .
V gene: TRBV15
CDR3 DNA: TGTGCCACCAGCAGAGCGGGTAGCGGGAGCTACGAGCAGTACTTC
CDR3 protein: CATSRAGSGSYEQYF

D gene: .
J gene: TRBJ1-5
clone size: few
V gene: TRBV7-2
CDR3 DNA: TGTGCCAGCAGCTTAGTACAGAATCAGCCCCAGCATTTT
CDR3 protein: CASSLVQNQPQHF

D gene: TRBD1
J gene: TRBJ2-1
clone size: few
V gene: TRBV2
CDR3 DNA: TGTGCCAGCAGGGACAGGGCTCGGTACAATGAGCAGTTCTTC
CDR3 protein: CASRDRARYNEQFF

D gene: .
J gene: TRBJ2-5
clone size: .
V gene: TRBV7-9
CDR3 DNA: TGTGCCAGCAGCTTAGGAGGGGCTCCCCAAGAGACCCAGTACTTC
CDR3 protein: CASSLGGAPQETQYF

D gene: .
J gene: TRBJ2-7
clone size: few
V gene: TRBV11-2
CDR3 DNA: TGTGCCAGCAGCTCCCGTATATTTCTTCCCGGCGGTATAACCTACGAGCAGTACTTC
CDR3 protein: CASSSRIFLPGGITYEQYF

D gene: .
J gene: TRBJ1-3
clone size: few
V gene: TRBV7-9
CDR3 DNA: TGTGCCAGCAGCTTGGGACAATCTGGAAACACCATATATTTT
CDR3 protein: CASSLGQSGNTIYF

D gene: .
J gene: TRBJ2-3
clone size: .
V gene: TRBV7-2
CDR3 DNA: TGTGCCAGCAGCTCTCGTCGGCCAACGTGGACAGATACGCAGTATTTT
CDR3 protein: CASSSRRPTWTDTQYF

D gene: .
J gene: TRBJ2-1
clone size: few
V gene: TRBV5-6
CDR3 DNA: TGTGCCAGCAGCTCCCCTGCGGGGCTTGAGCAGTTCTTC
CDR3 protein: CASSSPAGLEQFF

D gene: TRBD1
J gene: TRBJ1-2
clone size: few
V gene: TRBV4-2
CDR3 DNA: TGTGCCAGCAGCCCCTCCTCGGCAGGGGGCATGGACTATGGCTACACCTTC
CDR3 protein: CASSPSSAGGMDYGYTF

D gene: TRBD2
J gene: TRBJ2-7
clone size: once
V gene: TRBV6-1
CDR3 DNA: TGTGCCAGCAGTGCCCAGGGGTGGCGGCGGGAGGGCTACGAGCAGTACTTC
CDR3 protein: CASSAQGWRREGYEQYF

D gene: TRBD2
J gene: TRBJ2-1
clone size: .
V gene: TRBV19
CDR3 DNA: TGTGCCAGTACCCGGGAGGGGTACAATGAGCAGTTCTTC
CDR3 protein: CASTREGYNEQFF

D gene: TRBD1
J gene: TRBJ1-3
clone size: few
V gene: TRBV7-6
CDR3 DNA: TGTGCCAGCAGCCCTACGACAGGGAGCTCTGGAAACACCATATATTTT
CDR3 protein: CASSPTTGSSGNTIYF

D gene: .
J gene: TRBJ2-3
clone size: few
V gene: TRBV7-2
CDR3 DNA: TGTGCCAGCAGCTTAGAAGGGTCTCGAAGGTACTTCACAGATACGCAGTATTTT
CDR3 protein: CASSLEGSRRYFTDTQYF

D gene: .
J gene: TRBJ2-7
clone size: .
V gene: TRBV6-6
CDR3 DNA: TGTGCCAGCAGTCCCCGTTTCAGTTCGGGCTACGAGCAGTACTTC
CDR3 protein: CASSPRFSSGYEQYF

D gene: TRBD1
J gene: TRBJ1-2
clone size: few
V gene: TRBV28
CDR3 DNA: TGTGCCAGCAGTCCCGGGACAGGGGCAGGAGGCTACACCTTC
CDR3 protein: CASSPGTGAGGYTF

D gene: TRBD1
J gene: TRBJ1-2
clone size: .
V gene: TRBV27
CDR3 DNA: TGTGCCAGCAGTTTAACCAGGGGGAGTAGCTATGGCTACACCTTC
CDR3 protein: CASSLTRGSSYGYTF

D gene: .
J gene: TRBJ1-1
clone size: .
V gene: TRBV28
CDR3 DNA: TGTGCCGTAGGAGGGGACACTGAAGCTTTCTTT
CDR3 protein: CAVGGDTEAFF

D gene: .
J gene: TRBJ2-5
clone size: .
V gene: TRBV11-2
CDR3 DNA: TGTGCCAGCAGCTTAGACCTCACCTCGGGGACCCAGTACTTC
CDR3 protein: CASSLDLTSGTQYF

D gene: .
J gene: TRBJ2-1
clone size: few
V gene: TRBV6-5
CDR3 DNA: TGTGCCAGCAGTTACTCCTCACTAGTTCCCAATGAGCAGTTCTTC
CDR3 protein: CASSYSSLVPNEQFF

D gene: .
J gene: TRBJ2-3
clone size: few
V gene: TRBV6-6
CDR3 DNA: TGTGCCAGCAGTTACTCTGGCAGGGGTTACGGTACGCAGTATTTT
CDR3 protein: CASSYSGRGYGTQYF

D gene: TRBD1
J gene: TRBJ2-2
clone size: few
V gene: TRBV6-6
CDR3 DNA: TGTGCCAGTGGACAGGGGAACACCGGGGAGCTGTTTTTT
CDR3 protein: CASGQGNTGELFF

D gene: .
J gene: TRBJ2-2
clone size: .
V gene: TRBV27
CDR3 DNA: TGTGCCAGCAGTTCTCACTCAAACATCATCACCGGGGAGCTGTTTTTT
CDR3 protein: CASSSHSNIITGELFF

D gene: .
J gene: TRBJ2-1
clone size: .
V gene: TRBV4-3
CDR3 DNA: TGCGCCAGCAGCCAAGTCGTGTCGCTAGGAAAGGATGGTGAGCAGTTCTTC
CDR3 protein: CASSQVVSLGKDGEQFF

D gene: .
J gene: TRBJ1-1
clone size: .
V gene: TRBV7-9
CDR3 DNA: TGTGCCAGCAGCCCCCGACCCACCATCAAGACTGAAGCTTTCTTT
CDR3 protein: CASSPRPTIKTEAFF

D gene: TRBD1
J gene: TRBJ1-5
clone size: .
V gene: TRBV2
CDR3 DNA: TGTGCCATCAGGGGGGAACGTAATCAGCCCCAGCATTTT
CDR3 protein: CAIRGERNQPQHF

D gene: TRBD2
J gene: TRBJ2-3
clone size: few
V gene: TRBV11-2
CDR3 DNA: TGTGCCAGCAGCTTAGGCGGGAGAGTTTGGACAGATACGCAGTATTTT
CDR3 protein: CASSLGGRVWTDTQYF

D gene: .
J gene: TRBJ1-1
clone size: .
V gene: TRBV7-2
CDR3 DNA: TGTGCCAGCAGCTTACGGGGAACCGGGATGAACACTGAAGCTTTCTTT
CDR3 protein: CASSLRGTGMNTEAFF

D gene: .
J gene: TRBJ2-1
clone size: .
V gene: TRBV6-5
CDR3 DNA: TGTGCCAGCAGTTACCAGGGGGGGGAGATAGGGAATGAGCAGTTCTTC
CDR3 protein: CASSYQGGEIGNEQFF

D gene: .
J gene: TRBJ2-7
clone size: .
V gene: TRBV13
CDR3 DNA: TGTGCCAGCAGTGTCAGCGGGCGAGCCGGCGAGCAGTACTTC
CDR3 protein: CASSVSGRAGEQYF

D gene: .
J gene: TRBJ2-5
clone size: .
V gene: TRBV7-2
CDR3 DNA: TGTGCCAGCAGTTACCCGGGGCGTCAAGAGACCCAGTACTTC
CDR3 protein: CASSYPGRQETQYF

D gene: .
J gene: TRBJ2-7
clone size: few
V gene: TRBV7-2
CDR3 DNA: TGTGCCAGCAGCCTCTCGGGGGTGTTCGTCTACGAGCAGTACTTC
CDR3 protein: CASSLSGVFVYEQYF

D gene: TRBD2
J gene: TRBJ2-3
clone size: .
V gene: TRBV2
CDR3 DNA: TGTGCCAGCAGTGGTGGGACTAGCGGGAGTACGCAGTATTTT
CDR3 protein: CASSGGTSGSTQYF

D gene: .
J gene: TRBJ2-7
clone size: few
V gene: TRBV7-2
CDR3 DNA: TGTGCCAGCAGCTGGACCGGGCCCCACTACGAGCAGTACTTC
CDR3 protein: CASSWTGPHYEQYF

D gene: TRBD1
J gene: TRBJ2-5
clone size: .
V gene: TRBV29-1
CDR3 DNA: TGCAGCGCCGAGAGACAGGGCGGGGAGACCCAGTACTTC
CDR3 protein: CSAERQGGETQYF

D gene: .
J gene: TRBJ2-3
clone size: .
V gene: TRBV7-2
CDR3 DNA: TGTGCCAGCAGCCCCCGCATGTGGCGGGACACAGATACGCAGTATTTT
CDR3 protein: CASSPRMWRDTDTQYF

D gene: .
J gene: TRBJ2-7
clone size: .
V gene: TRBV20-1
CDR3 DNA: TGCAGTGCTAGAGATTGGGGGGAGCAGTACTTC
CDR3 protein: CSARDWGEQYF

D gene: .
J gene: TRBJ2-6
clone size: .
V gene: TRBV19
CDR3 DNA: TGTGCCAGTACCCTGTGGTTAACCTCTGGGGCCAACGTCCTGACTTTC
CDR3 protein: CASTLWLTSGANVLTF

D gene: .
J gene: TRBJ2-7
clone size: .
V gene: TRBV7-2
CDR3 DNA: TGTGCCAGCAGCTCAAGACTAGAACGATCTAGCGAGCAGTACTTC
CDR3 protein: CASSSRLERSSEQYF